These T cell receptor beta chains were read from a single sample in a study of T cell repertoires and HLA-DP antigens. Some clones are missing from TCRdb's copy, which holds only in-frame ones; the method was immunoSEQ multiplex PCR. The sample lists around 90,000 clones, roughly 86% occurring once. The antigens of these receptors remain unknown. Sequencing used CD4+ T cells from PBMCs. These TCRs come from a man aged 45-60 years in good health and CMV-seronegative. Both conserved end residues are part of each CDR3. D genes are given only for firm matches. Expanded clones get a size class; other rows say once, few or many, or leave the size out.

len	v_gene	abundance	d_gene	j_gene	CDR3nt	CDR3aa
13	TRBV28	once	.	TRBJ2-7	TGTGCCAGCGATGGCCTTCCTCGTGGCGAGCAGTACTTC	CASDGLPRGEQYF
17	TRBV6-4	few	TRBD2	TRBJ2-1	TGTGCCAGCAGTGACTCGACTAGCGGGAGGGGAAACAATGAGCAGTTCTTC	CASSDSTSGRGNNEQFF
16	TRBV9	.	.	TRBJ2-3	TGTGCCAGCAGCGCACAGGGATTTACTAGCACAGATACGCAGTATTTT	CASSAQGFTSTDTQYF
13	TRBV5-1	.	TRBD1	TRBJ2-5	TGCGCCAGCAGCCGGGACAGTCAAGAGACCCAGTACTTC	CASSRDSQETQYF
14	TRBV27	.	.	TRBJ1-6	TGTGCCAGCAGTCCGGACTCTCGGAATTCACCCCTCCACTTT	CASSPDSRNSPLHF
15	TRBV6-6	once	.	TRBJ2-5	TGTGCCAGCAGTTCCGTGACAGGTCAAGGAGAGACCCAGTACTTC	CASSSVTGQGETQYF
14	TRBV27	.	.	TRBJ2-7	TGTGCCAGCAGTTTCAGCAGTATCTCCTACGAGCAGTACTTC	CASSFSSISYEQYF
15	TRBV27	.	TRBD1	TRBJ2-7	TGTGCCAGCAGTCCGCTCGTGGGACAGGGTTACGAGCAGTACTTC	CASSPLVGQGYEQYF
17	TRBV25-1	few	TRBD1	TRBJ2-1	TGTGCCAGCAGTCCCACCCCTGTGACAGGGACCGTGGATGAGCAGTTCTTC	CASSPTPVTGTVDEQFF
14	TRBV6-5	.	.	TRBJ2-1	TGTGCCAGCACCCTCGTACGGGGTTTCGATGAGCAGTTCTTC	CASTLVRGFDEQFF
14	TRBV27	.	TRBD1	TRBJ1-1	TGTGCCAGCAGGGGACAGGGCCCCGGCTCCCGGGGATTCTTT	CASRGQGPGSRGFF
14	TRBV2	.	.	TRBJ2-1	TGTGCCAGCAGGGCGGGTATCCCCTACAATGAGCAGTTCTTC	CASRAGIPYNEQFF
13	TRBV5-5	once	.	TRBJ1-5	TGTGCCAGCAGCTTGGACGGGAATCAGCCCCAGCATTTT	CASSLDGNQPQHF
15	TRBV7-8	once	.	TRBJ2-5	TGTGCCAGCAGCTCTGACGCCGGGAGTACGAGTACCCAGTACTTC	CASSSDAGSTSTQYF
12	TRBV28	.	.	TRBJ2-1	TGTGCCAGCAAGAGCCTTTACAATGAGCAGTTCTTC	CASKSLYNEQFF
15	TRBV4-3	.	TRBD1	TRBJ1-6	TGCGCCAGCAGCCAGACGGACAGGGAGGGATCACCCCTCCACTTT	CASSQTDREGSPLHF
14	TRBV7-8	.	.	TRBJ1-2	TGTGCCAGCAGCACCAACTACAGGGACTATGGCTACACCTTC	CASSTNYRDYGYTF
14	TRBV6-5	once	TRBD1	TRBJ2-7	TGTGCCAGCAGTACCGGGACAGGGTCCTACGAGCAGTACTTC	CASSTGTGSYEQYF
13	TRBV4-1	.	.	TRBJ2-7	TGCGCCAGCAGCCAAGTTCCGGGGACCGAGCAGTACTTC	CASSQVPGTEQYF
15	TRBV10-2	.	TRBD1	TRBJ1-5	TGCGCCAGCGCAAGGGACAGGGGGAGCAATCAGCCCCAGCATTTT	CASARDRGSNQPQHF
14	TRBV9	.	.	TRBJ2-3	TGTGCCAGCAGCGTGTCAATTACGACAGATACGCAGTATTTT	CASSVSITTDTQYF
12	TRBV19	.	TRBD1	TRBJ1-2	TGTGCCAGTAGCAGACAGGGGAATGGCTACACCTTC	CASSRQGNGYTF
13	TRBV27	.	.	TRBJ2-1	TGTGCCAGCAGTTTATTTAAGAGCAGTGAGCAGTTCTTC	CASSLFKSSEQFF
15	TRBV7-2	.	.	TRBJ1-4	TGTGCCAGCAGCCCAGCCAACGGGATAAATGAAAAACTGTTTTTT	CASSPANGINEKLFF
16	TRBV28	.	TRBD1	TRBJ2-7	TGTGCCAGCAGTGACCGGTTCGGGACAGCGACCTACGAGCAGTACTTC	CASSDRFGTATYEQYF
12	TRBV6-1	.	TRBD1	TRBJ2-7	TGTGCCAGCCGGGACAGATACTACGAGCAGTACTTC	CASRDRYYEQYF
13	TRBV7-9	few	.	TRBJ1-6	TGTGCCAGCAGCTTTGTTCCCGATTCACCCCTCCACTTT	CASSFVPDSPLHF
16	TRBV7-2	.	.	TRBJ1-4	TGTGCCAGCAGCTTAGGGATGGCACAGGGAGATCAAAAACTGTTTTTT	CASSLGMAQGDQKLFF
12	TRBV19	medium-sized	.	TRBJ1-2	TGTGCCAGTGGACGGGGAGACTATGGCTACACCTTC	CASGRGDYGYTF
15	TRBV29-1	.	TRBD2	TRBJ2-1	TGCAGCGTCGCCGGTAGGCCTAGCGGGAGGGATGAGCAGTTCTTC	CSVAGRPSGRDEQFF
13	TRBV2	.	TRBD1	TRBJ2-7	TGTGCCAGCGGCCCGGGACAGGGACGCGAGCAGTACTTC	CASGPGQGREQYF
15	TRBV18	.	.	TRBJ2-3	TGTGCCAGCTCACCAAAACTAGGTAGTACAGATACGCAGTATTTT	CASSPKLGSTDTQYF
14	TRBV19	.	.	TRBJ2-7	TGTGCCAGTAGTATAGACAGGTTCCGCTACGAGCAGTACTTC	CASSIDRFRYEQYF
22	TRBV23-1	.	.	TRBJ1-4	TGCGCCAGCAGTCAACGAAAACCTATTAATGACAGGCACCATGCAACTAATGAAAAACTGTTTTTT	CASSQRKPINDRHHATNEKLFF
14	TRBV6-5	.	TRBD1	TRBJ1-1	TGTGCCAGCAGTTATGGGACAGGGTTGACTGAAGCTTTCTTT	CASSYGTGLTEAFF
13	TRBV30	few	TRBD1	TRBJ1-1	TGTGCCTGGAGTGTAACAGGGGCGACTGAAGCTTTCTTT	CAWSVTGATEAFF
15	TRBV11-1	.	.	TRBJ1-1	TGTGCCAGCAGCTGGGGTTCGGGAGAGAACACTGAAGCTTTCTTT	CASSWGSGENTEAFF
11	TRBV29-1	.	.	TRBJ2-1	TGCAGCGCCGAGGAAGCGGATGAGCAGTTCTTC	CSAEEADEQFF
14	TRBV5-4	.	.	TRBJ1-1	TGTGCCAGCAGCTCACAGAAAACGAGCACTGAAGCTTTCTTT	CASSSQKTSTEAFF
14	TRBV6-5	.	TRBD2	TRBJ2-1	TGTGCCAGCGCGTGGTCGGGGGGGCCTGGTGAGCAGTTCTTC	CASAWSGGPGEQFF
14	TRBV7-8	few	.	TRBJ2-2	TGTGCCAGCAGCCTCGGCGGGGTGGCCGGGGAGCTGTTTTTT	CASSLGGVAGELFF
15	TRBV5-1	few	TRBD1	TRBJ1-1	TGCGCCAGCAGCTTGGGACAGGGTCCCGTGACTGAAGCTTTCTTT	CASSLGQGPVTEAFF
15	TRBV7-2	.	.	TRBJ2-1	TGTGCCAGCAGCTCCCGGACAGAAACCTACAATGAGCAGTTCTTC	CASSSRTETYNEQFF
15	TRBV7-2	.	TRBD2	TRBJ2-7	TGTGCCAGCAGCTCTCGGACTAGCAGTTACTACGAGCAGTACTTC	CASSSRTSSYYEQYF
15	TRBV7-9	few	TRBD1	TRBJ1-2	TGTGCCAGCACCCGATCCGGGACAGGGGACTATGGCTACACCTTC	CASTRSGTGDYGYTF
15	TRBV19	.	TRBD2	TRBJ2-5	TGTGCCAGCGGGTCTAGCGGGGGGGAAAGAGAGACCCAGTACTTC	CASGSSGGERETQYF
14	TRBV6-5	.	TRBD1	TRBJ1-2	TGTGCCAGCAGTTTGACAGGGACGAACTATGGCTACACCTTC	CASSLTGTNYGYTF
11	TRBV14	.	TRBD1	TRBJ2-7	TGTGCCAGCAGCCAGACAGGGGAGCAGTACTTC	CASSQTGEQYF
16	TRBV7-2	once	TRBD1	TRBJ2-5	TGTGCCAGCAGCCCCCGGACAGGGGCCCCCCAAGAGACCCAGTACTTC	CASSPRTGAPQETQYF
16	TRBV9	.	.	TRBJ2-1	TGTGCCAGCAGCGTAGAGGGGGAGGGACGGTACAATGAGCAGTTCTTC	CASSVEGEGRYNEQFF
14	TRBV6-5	.	.	TRBJ1-1	TGTGCCAGCAACCGAGGGACGGATAACACTGAAGCTTTCTTT	CASNRGTDNTEAFF
15	TRBV30	.	TRBD1	TRBJ1-2	TGTGCCTGGAGTGTTAACATTGGGACAGGGGATGGCTACACCTTC	CAWSVNIGTGDGYTF
13	TRBV6-1	.	.	TRBJ2-1	TGTGCCAGCACGCCACAGGAATGGACTGAGCAGTTCTTC	CASTPQEWTEQFF
16	TRBV19	few	TRBD2	TRBJ2-1	TGTGCCAGTAGAAACACCGGTGGACTAGCGGGGGGCCCGGGCTTCTTC	CASRNTGGLAGGPGFF